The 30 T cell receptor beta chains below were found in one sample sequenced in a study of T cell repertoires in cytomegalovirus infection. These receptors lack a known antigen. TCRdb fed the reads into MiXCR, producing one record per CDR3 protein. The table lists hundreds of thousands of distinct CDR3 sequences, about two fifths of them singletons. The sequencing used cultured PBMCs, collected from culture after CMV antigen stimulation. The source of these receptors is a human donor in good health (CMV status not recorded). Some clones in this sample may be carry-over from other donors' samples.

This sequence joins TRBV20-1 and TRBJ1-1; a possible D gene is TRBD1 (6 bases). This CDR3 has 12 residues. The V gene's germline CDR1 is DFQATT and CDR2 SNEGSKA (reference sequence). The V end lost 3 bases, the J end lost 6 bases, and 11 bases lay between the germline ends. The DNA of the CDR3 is TGCAGTGCTAGTAGGGGGGCTCCTGAAGCTTTCTTT. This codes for CSASRGAPEAFF.

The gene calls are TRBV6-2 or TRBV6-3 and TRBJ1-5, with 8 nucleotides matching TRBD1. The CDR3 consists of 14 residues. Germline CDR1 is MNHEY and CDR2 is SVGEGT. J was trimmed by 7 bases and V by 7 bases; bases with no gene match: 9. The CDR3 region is CASNLGQGLQPQHF. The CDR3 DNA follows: TGTGCCAGCAACCTCGGACAGGGACTACAGCCCCAGCATTTT.

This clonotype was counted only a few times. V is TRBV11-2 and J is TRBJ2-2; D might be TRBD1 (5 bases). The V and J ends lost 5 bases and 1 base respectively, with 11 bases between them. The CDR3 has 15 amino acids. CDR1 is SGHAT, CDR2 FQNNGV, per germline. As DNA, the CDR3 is TGTGCCAGCAGCGCAGGGTTGGTGAACACCGGGGAGCTGTTTTTT. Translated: CASSAGLVNTGELFF. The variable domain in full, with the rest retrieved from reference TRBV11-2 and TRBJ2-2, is EAGVAQSPRYKIIEKRQSVAFWCNPISGHATLYWYQQILGQGPKLLIQFQNNGVVDDSQLPKDRFSAERLKGVDSTLKIQPAKLEDSAVYLCASSAGLVNTGELFFGEGSRLTVL.

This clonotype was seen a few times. CDR3: CASSQSGTSYNEQFF. The CDR3 DNA reads as TGCGCCAGCAGCCAGTCCGGGACTTCCTACAATGAGCAGTTCTTC. The chain joins TRBV4-3 to TRBJ2-1; TRBD2 is a possible D gene (6 bases). This CDR3 region has 15 residues. Germline lookup yields CDR1 LGHNA and CDR2 YSLEER. Trimming took 3 bases from V and 1 from J, leaving 10 bases between them.

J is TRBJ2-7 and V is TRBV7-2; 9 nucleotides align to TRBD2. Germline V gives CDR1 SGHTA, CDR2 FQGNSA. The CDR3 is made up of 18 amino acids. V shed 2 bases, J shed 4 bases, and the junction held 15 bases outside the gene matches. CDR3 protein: CASSLSASGMNVVYEQYF. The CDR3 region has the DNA TGTGCCAGCAGCTTATCTGCTAGCGGGATGAATGTGGTGTACGAGCAGTACTTC.

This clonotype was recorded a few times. This CDR3 is CAILLGASVYSGDTQYF. The CDR3 bases are TGTGCCATACTCCTCGGTGCTAGCGTGTATTCAGGAGATACGCAGTATTTT. This chain connects TRBV7-2 to TRBJ2-3, with a tentative D call TRBD2 (6 bases). The CDR3 runs to 17 residues. Germline CDR1 and CDR2: SGHTA and FQGNSA. Between the trimmed V and J ends, which lost 10 bases and 5 bases, there was a span of 28 bases.

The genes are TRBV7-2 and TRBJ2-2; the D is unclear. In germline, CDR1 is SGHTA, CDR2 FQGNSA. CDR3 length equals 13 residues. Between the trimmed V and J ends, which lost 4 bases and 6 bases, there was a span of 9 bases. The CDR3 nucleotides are TGTGCCAGCAGCTCGATATGGGCCGGGGAGCTGTTTTTT. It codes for CASSSIWAGELFF.

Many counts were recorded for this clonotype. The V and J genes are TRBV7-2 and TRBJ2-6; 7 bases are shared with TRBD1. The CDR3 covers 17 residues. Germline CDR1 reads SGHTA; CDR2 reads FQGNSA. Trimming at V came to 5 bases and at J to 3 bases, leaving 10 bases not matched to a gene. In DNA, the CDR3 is TGTGCCAGCAGCCAGACCGGGACAGCTGTTGGGGCCAACGTCCTGACTTTC. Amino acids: CASSQTGTAVGANVLTF.

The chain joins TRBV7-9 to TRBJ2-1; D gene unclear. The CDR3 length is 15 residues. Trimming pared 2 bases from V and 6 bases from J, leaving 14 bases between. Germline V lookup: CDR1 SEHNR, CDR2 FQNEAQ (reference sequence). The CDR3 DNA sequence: TGTGCCAGCAGCTTAACTAATGGCCCTCCCAATGAGCAGTTCTTC. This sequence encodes CASSLTNGPPNEQFF.

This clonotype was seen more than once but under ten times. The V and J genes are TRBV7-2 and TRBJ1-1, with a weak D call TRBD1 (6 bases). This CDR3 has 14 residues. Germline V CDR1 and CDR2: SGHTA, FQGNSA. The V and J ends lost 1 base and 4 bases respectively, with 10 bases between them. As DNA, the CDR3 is TGTGCCAGCAGCTTAGGGGGGGCGGTCACTGAAGCTTTCTTT. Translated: CASSLGGAVTEAFF.

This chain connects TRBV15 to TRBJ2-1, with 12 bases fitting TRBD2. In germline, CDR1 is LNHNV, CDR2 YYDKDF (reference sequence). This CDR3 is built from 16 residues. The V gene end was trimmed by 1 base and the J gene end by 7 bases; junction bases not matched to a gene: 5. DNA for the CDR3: TGTGCCACCAGCAGAGCTAGCGGGAGGGAAGCAAATGAGCAGTTCTTC. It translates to CATSRASGREANEQFF. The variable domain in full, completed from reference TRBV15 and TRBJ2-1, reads DAMVIQNPRYQVTQFGKPVTLSCSQTLNHNVMYWYQQKSSQAPKLLFHYYDKDFNNEADTPDNFQSRRPNTSFCFLDIRSPGLGDTAMYLCATSRASGREANEQFFGPGTRLTVL.

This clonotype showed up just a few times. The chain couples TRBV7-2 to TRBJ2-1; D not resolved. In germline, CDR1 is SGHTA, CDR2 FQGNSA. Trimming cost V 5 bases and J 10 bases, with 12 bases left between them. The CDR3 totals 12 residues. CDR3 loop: CASSPVYEEQFF. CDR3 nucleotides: TGTGCCAGCAGCCCAGTATACGAGGAGCAGTTCTTC.

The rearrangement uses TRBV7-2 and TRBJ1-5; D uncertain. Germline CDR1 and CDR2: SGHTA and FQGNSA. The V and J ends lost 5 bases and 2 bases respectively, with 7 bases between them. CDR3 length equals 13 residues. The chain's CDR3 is CASSPVGNQPQHF. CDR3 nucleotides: TGTGCCAGCAGCCCTGTTGGCAATCAGCCCCAGCATTTT.

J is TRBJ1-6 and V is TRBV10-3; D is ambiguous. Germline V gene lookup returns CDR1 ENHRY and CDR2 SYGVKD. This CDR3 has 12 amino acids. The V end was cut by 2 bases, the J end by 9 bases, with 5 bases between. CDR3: CAISEMGSPLHF. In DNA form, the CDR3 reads TGTGCCATCAGTGAGATGGGTTCACCCCTCCACTTT.

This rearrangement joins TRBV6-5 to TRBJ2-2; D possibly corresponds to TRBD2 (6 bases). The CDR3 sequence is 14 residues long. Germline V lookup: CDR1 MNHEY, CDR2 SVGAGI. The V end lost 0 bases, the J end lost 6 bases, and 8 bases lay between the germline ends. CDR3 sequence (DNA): TGTGCCAGCAGTTACTCGTCGGGGGCCGGGGAGCTGTTTTTT. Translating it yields CASSYSSGAGELFF.

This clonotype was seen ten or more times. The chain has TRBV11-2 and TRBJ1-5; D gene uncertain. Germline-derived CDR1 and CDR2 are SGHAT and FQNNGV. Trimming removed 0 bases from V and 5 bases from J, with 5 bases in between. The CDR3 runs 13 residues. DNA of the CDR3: TGTGCCAGCAGCTTAGATAGGGATCAGCCCCAGCATTTT. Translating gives CASSLDRDQPQHF.

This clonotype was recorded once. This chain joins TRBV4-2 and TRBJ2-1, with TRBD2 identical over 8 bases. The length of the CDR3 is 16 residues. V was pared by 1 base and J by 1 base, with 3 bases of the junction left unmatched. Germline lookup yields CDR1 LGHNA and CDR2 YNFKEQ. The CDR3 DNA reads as TGTGCCAGCAGCCAAGTGTTAGCGGGGTCCTACAATGAGCAGTTCTTC. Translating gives CASSQVLAGSYNEQFF.

The CDR3 reads CASSTGDGYTF. The CDR3 DNA is TGTGCCAGCAGCACAGGGGATGGCTACACCTTC. This rearrangement joins TRBV7-9 to TRBJ1-2; 7 bases agree with TRBD1. The CDR3 sequence is 11 residues long. CDR1 and CDR2 from the germline V gene are SEHNR and FQNEAQ (reference sequence). V dropped 5 bases and J dropped 6; count of bases not matched to a gene: 0.

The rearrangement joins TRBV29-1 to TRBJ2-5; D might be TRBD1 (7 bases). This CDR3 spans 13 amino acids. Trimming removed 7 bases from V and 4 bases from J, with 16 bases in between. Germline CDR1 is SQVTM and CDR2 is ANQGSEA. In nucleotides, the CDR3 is TGCAGCGGGACGAACAGGGGAGGAGAGACCCAGTACTTC. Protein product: CSGTNRGGETQYF.

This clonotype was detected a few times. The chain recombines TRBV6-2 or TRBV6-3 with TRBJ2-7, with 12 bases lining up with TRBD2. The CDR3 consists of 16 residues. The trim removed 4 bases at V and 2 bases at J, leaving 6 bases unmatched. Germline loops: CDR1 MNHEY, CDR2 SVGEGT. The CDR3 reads CASSSGPSGRAYEQYF. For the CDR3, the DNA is TGTGCCAGCAGTTCAGGTCCTAGCGGGAGGGCCTACGAGCAGTACTTC.

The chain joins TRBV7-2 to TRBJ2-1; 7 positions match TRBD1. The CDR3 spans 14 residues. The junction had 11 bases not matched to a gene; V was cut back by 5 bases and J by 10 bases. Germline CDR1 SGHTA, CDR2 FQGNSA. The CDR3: CASSREITGVEQFF. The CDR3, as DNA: TGTGCCAGCAGCCGAGAGATTACAGGGGTGGAGCAGTTCTTC. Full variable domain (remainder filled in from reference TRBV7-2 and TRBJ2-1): GAGVSQSPSNKVTEKGKDVELRCDPISGHTALYWYRQSLGQGLEFLIYFQGNSAPDKSGLPSDRFSAERTGGSVSTLTIQRTQQEDSAVYLCASSREITGVEQFFGPGTRLTVL.

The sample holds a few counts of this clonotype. CDR3 sequence: CASSFIAGEYSGANVLTF. CDR3 sequence (DNA): TGTGCCAGCAGCTTTATAGCGGGGGAATACTCTGGGGCCAACGTCCTGACTTTC. This chain links TRBV7-2 with TRBJ2-6, with TRBD2 matching 9 bases. There are 18 residues in the CDR3. The V and J ends lost 3 bases and 0 bases, in that order; junction bases with no gene match: 6. CDR1 SGHTA and CDR2 FQGNSA come from the germline V gene.

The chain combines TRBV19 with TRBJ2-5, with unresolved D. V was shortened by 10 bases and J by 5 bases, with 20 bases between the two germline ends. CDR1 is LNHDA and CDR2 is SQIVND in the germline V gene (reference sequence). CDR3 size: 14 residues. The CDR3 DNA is TGTGCCACCACCTCGGACCCCGTCGCGGAGACCCAGTACTTC. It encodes CATTSDPVAETQYF.

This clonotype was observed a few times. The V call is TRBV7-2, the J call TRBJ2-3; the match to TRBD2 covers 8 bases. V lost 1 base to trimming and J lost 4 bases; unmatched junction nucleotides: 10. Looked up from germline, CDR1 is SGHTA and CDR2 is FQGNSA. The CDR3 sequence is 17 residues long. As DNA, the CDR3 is TGTGCCAGCAGCTTAGTCCCCTTAGGAGCGGGGGCAGATACGCAGTATTTT. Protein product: CASSLVPLGAGADTQYF.

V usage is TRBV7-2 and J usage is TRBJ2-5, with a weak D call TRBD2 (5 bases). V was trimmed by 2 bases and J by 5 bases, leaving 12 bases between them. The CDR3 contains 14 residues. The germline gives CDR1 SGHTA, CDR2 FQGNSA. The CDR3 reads CASSLILAGETQYF. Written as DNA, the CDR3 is TGTGCCAGCAGCTTAATCCTAGCCGGGGAGACCCAGTACTTC.

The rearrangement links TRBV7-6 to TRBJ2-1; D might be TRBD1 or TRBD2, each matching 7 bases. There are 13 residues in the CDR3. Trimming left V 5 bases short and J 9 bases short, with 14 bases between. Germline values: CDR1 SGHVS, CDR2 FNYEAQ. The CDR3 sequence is CASSLQGEGEQFF. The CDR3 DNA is TGTGCCAGCAGCCTTCAGGGGGAGGGTGAGCAGTTCTTC.

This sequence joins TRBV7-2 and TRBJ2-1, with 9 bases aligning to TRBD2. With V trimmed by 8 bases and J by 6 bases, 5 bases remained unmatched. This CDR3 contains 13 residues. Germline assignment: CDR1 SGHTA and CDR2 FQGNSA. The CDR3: CASRLAATNEQFF. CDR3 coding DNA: TGTGCCAGCCGACTAGCGGCCACCAATGAGCAGTTCTTC.

Written as DNA, the CDR3 is TGCGCCAGCAGCCAACTGGACCTCACCGGGGAGCTGTTTTTT. Translated: CASSQLDLTGELFF. V usage is TRBV4-1 and J usage is TRBJ2-2; D unresolved. V was cut by 2 bases and J by 4 bases, with 8 bases left in between. Germline V gene sequence: CDR1 MGHRA, CDR2 YSYEKL. The CDR3 totals 14 residues.

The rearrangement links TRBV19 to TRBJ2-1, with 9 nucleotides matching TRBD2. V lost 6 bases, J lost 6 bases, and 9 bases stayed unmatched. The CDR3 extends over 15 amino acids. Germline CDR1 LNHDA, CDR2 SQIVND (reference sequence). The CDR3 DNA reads TGTGCCAGTAGCGGAGGTCTAGCGGGGTCCAATGAGCAGTTCTTC. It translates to CASSGGLAGSNEQFF.

The CDR3 DNA is TGTGCCAGCAGCTCCCCTAACGCGGGAAGGGGGTCCTACGAGCAGTACTTC. This sequence encodes CASSSPNAGRGSYEQYF. V and J are TRBV7-8 and TRBJ2-7; D is perhaps TRBD1 or TRBD2 (6 bases each). CDR1 SGHVS and CDR2 FQNEAQ come from the germline V gene. V dropped 4 bases and J dropped 1 base, with 20 bases sitting between them. CDR3 length: 17 residues.